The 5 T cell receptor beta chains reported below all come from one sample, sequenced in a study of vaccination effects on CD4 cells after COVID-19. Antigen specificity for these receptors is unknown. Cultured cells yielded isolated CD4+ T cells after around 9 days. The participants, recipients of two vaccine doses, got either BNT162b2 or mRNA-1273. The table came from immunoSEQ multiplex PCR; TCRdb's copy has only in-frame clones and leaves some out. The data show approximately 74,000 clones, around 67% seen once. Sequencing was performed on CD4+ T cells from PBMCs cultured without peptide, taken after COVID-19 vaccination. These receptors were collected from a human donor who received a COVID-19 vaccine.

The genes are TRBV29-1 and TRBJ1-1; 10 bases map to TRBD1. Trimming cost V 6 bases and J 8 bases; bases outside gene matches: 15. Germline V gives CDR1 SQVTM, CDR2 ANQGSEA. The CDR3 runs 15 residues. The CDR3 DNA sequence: TGCAGCGTGGGAAGTCGACAGGGGGCGAGGCTAGAAGCTTTCTTT. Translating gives CSVGSRQGARLEAFF. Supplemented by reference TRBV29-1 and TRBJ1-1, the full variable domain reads SAVISQKPSRDICQRGTSLTIQCQVDSQVTMMFWYRQQPGQSLTLIATANQGSEATYESGFVIDKFPISRPNLTFSTLTVSNMSPEDSSIYLCSVGSRQGARLEAFFGQGTRLTVV.

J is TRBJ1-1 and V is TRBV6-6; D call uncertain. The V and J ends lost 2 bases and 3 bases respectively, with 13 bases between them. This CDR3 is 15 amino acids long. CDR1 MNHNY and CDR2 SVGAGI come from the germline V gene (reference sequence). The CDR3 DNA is TGTGCCAGCAGTTACGAGAATCTCGGAGACACTGAAGCTTTCTTT. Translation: CASSYENLGDTEAFF.

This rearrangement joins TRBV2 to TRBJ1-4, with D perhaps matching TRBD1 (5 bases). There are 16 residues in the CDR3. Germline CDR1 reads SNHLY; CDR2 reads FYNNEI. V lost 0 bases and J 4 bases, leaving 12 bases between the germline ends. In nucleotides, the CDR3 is TGTGCCAGCAGTGAAGCTCACGGAAGGGGTAATGAAAAACTGTTTTTT. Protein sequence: CASSEAHGRGNEKLFF.

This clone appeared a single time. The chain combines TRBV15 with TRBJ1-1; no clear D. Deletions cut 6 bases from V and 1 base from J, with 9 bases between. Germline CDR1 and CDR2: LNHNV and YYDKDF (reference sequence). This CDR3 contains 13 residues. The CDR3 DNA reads TGTGCCACCAGGCCGTCCGGGAACACTGAAGCTTTCTTT. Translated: CATRPSGNTEAFF.

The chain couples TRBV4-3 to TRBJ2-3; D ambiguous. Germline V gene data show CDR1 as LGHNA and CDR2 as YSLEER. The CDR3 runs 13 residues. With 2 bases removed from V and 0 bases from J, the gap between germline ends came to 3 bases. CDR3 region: CASSQQSTDTQYF. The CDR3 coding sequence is TGCGCCAGCAGCCAACAGAGCACAGATACGCAGTATTTT.